This T cell receptor beta chain was sequenced in a study of cytomegalovirus exposure and HLA in healthy donors. Findings and limits, study-wide: HLA allele associations emerged for about 16,000 TCR beta sequences in a later analysis, at 0.05 false discovery rate.

The PCR was carried out with 60 Vbeta primers and 13 Jbeta primers. The protocol was immunoSEQ multiplex PCR, while the TCRdb copy is restricted to in-frame clones and leaves out a portion. The sample includes tens of thousands of clones, over 70% of them seen just once. Comments on this clone: Its antigen is not known.

The clonotype originates from a man aged 50 to 60 in good health and CMV-seropositive. Sample: PBMCs.

The CDR3 here is CSVEEQGLNTEAFF. DNA of the CDR3: TGCAGCGTTGAAGAACAGGGTTTGAACACTGAAGCTTTCTTT. The chain couples TRBV29-1 to TRBJ1-1; tentatively, D is TRBD1 (6 bases). Between the trimmed V and J ends, which lost 0 bases and 0 bases, there was a span of 8 bases. Germline V lookup: CDR1 SQVTM, CDR2 ANQGSEA. The CDR3 contains 14 residues.